The 20 T cell receptor beta chains below come from one sample, sequenced in a study of OX40 agonist ivuxolimab in advanced cancers. Produced via immunoSEQ multiplex PCR; TCRdb's table is partial and in-frame only. The sample yields about 79,000 clones, more than 80% seen once. The material sequenced was CD4+ or CD8+ T cells sorted from blood, taken in a trial of the OX40 agonist ivuxolimab. The receptors derive from an adult with an advanced solid tumor such as melanoma, head and neck, liver or kidney cancer.

This clone has a single count. The chain is built from TRBV7-9 and TRBJ2-5; 14 nucleotides agree with TRBD2. Trimming took 1 base from V and 6 from J; bases not matched to a gene: 4. Germline V gives CDR1 SEHNR, CDR2 FQNEAQ (reference sequence). This CDR3 has 16 amino acids. The CDR3 here is CASSLGLAGGRQTQYF. DNA for the CDR3: TGTGCCAGCAGCTTAGGACTAGCGGGGGGGCGGCAGACCCAGTACTTC.

The chain uses TRBV7-6 and TRBJ2-5; D gene unclear. Germline-derived CDR1 and CDR2 are SGHVS and FNYEAQ. V dropped 4 bases and J dropped 4 bases, with 4 bases sitting between them. The length of the CDR3 is 11 residues. CDR3 nucleotide sequence: TGTGCCAGCAGCTACACAGAGACCCAGTACTTC. Translation: CASSYTETQYF.

This clone appeared a single time. J is TRBJ1-1 and V is TRBV5-8, with D hard to call. The CDR3 is 12 amino acids. The V gene's germline CDR1 is SGHTS and CDR2 YDEGEE. V gave up 6 bases and J gave up 9 bases, with 15 bases separating them. The chain's CDR3 is CASISSAEQAFF. DNA of the CDR3: TGTGCCAGCATATCTTCGGCAGAACAAGCTTTCTTT.

The chain is built from TRBV15 and TRBJ2-2; D remains unclear. Germline CDR1 and CDR2: LNHNV and YYDKDF (reference sequence). CDR3 length equals 14 residues. Between the trimmed V and J ends, which lost 0 bases and 1 base, there was a span of 3 bases. The CDR3 sequence is CATSREKNTGELFF. The CDR3 DNA is TGTGCCACCAGCAGAGAAAAGAACACCGGGGAGCTGTTTTTT.

This clone has more than one count but fewer than ten. This rearrangement joins TRBV7-9 to TRBJ1-1, with TRBD1 matching over 9 bases. V was clipped by 5 bases and J by 4 bases; unmatched bases: 5. Germline CDR1 is SEHNR and CDR2 is FQNEAQ (reference sequence). This CDR3 contains 14 residues. CDR3 loop: CASSRQGGGTEAFF. The CDR3 nucleotides are TGTGCCAGCAGCCGACAGGGGGGCGGCACTGAAGCTTTCTTT.

The rearrangement joins TRBV28 to TRBJ1-2, with TRBD1 identical over 7 bases. With V trimmed by 2 bases and J by 0 bases, 9 bases remained unmatched. The V gene's germline CDR1 is MDHEN and CDR2 SYDVKM. This CDR3 spans 17 amino acids. The CDR3 DNA reads TGTGCCAGCAGTTTAAGGGGGCCCCGGGTATCTAACTATGGCTACACCTTC. It yields the protein CASSLRGPRVSNYGYTF.

The chain couples TRBV30 to TRBJ1-6; no clear D gene. The length of the CDR3 is 14 residues. Per the germline V gene, CDR1 is GTSNPN and CDR2 is SVGIG (reference sequence). Trimming cost V 1 base and J 7 bases, with 11 bases left between them. The CDR3 sequence is CAWSDVDGNSPLHF. The CDR3 DNA is TGTGCCTGGAGTGACGTAGATGGGAATTCACCCCTCCACTTT.

The chain carries TRBV6-1 and TRBJ1-2; D perhaps matches TRBD1 (5 bases). In germline, CDR1 is MNHNS, CDR2 SASEGT. The length of the CDR3 is 12 residues. Trimming shortened V by 3 bases and J by 3 bases, and 5 bases separated the two germline ends. CDR3 sequence: CASSETDYGYTF. In nucleotides, the CDR3 is TGTGCCAGCAGTGAGACAGACTATGGCTACACCTTC.

V gene TRBV5-4 combines with J gene TRBJ2-7, with D perhaps assigned TRBD1 or TRBD2 (7 bases each). The CDR3 covers 14 residues. The V end was cut by 2 bases, the J end by 6 bases, with 15 bases between. Germline V gives CDR1 SGHNT, CDR2 YYREEE (reference sequence). CDR3 bases: TGTGCCAGCAGCTTCTCGAGCGGGGACAGCGAGCAGTACTTC. Translated, it gives CASSFSSGDSEQYF.

The CDR3 DNA reads TGTGCCAGCAGTTTCGTCCAGGGAGGACCAGATACGCAGTATTTT. As protein: CASSFVQGGPDTQYF. The J gene is TRBJ2-3, the V gene TRBV28, with TRBD2 as a possible D gene (6 bases). Germline CDR1 is MDHEN and CDR2 is SYDVKM. This CDR3 has 15 residues. The V end was cut by 3 bases, the J end by 4 bases, with 14 bases between.

The chain uses TRBV5-6 and TRBJ2-2; possible D gene TRBD2, 5 bases. The V and J ends lost 3 bases and 0 bases respectively, with 9 bases between them. CDR3 size: 15 residues. Germline CDR1 reads SGHDT; CDR2 reads YYEEEE. CDR3 sequence (DNA): TGTGCCAGCAGCTGGACTCTAACGAACACCGGGGAGCTGTTTTTT. As protein: CASSWTLTNTGELFF.

The chain is built from TRBV7-9 and TRBJ2-3; TRBD2 agrees at 11 bases. From germline, CDR1 is SEHNR and CDR2 FQNEAQ (reference sequence). V gave up 5 bases and J gave up 8 bases; unmatched junction bases: 9. This CDR3 is 15 amino acids long. CDR3 amino acids: CASSRSGGERPTQYF. For the CDR3, the DNA is TGTGCCAGCAGCCGTAGCGGGGGGGAACGGCCTACGCAGTATTTT.

This clone was seen a single time. This chain uses TRBV6-6 with TRBJ2-7; 7 bases agree with TRBD1. After removal of 10 bases from V and 1 base from J, the junction contained 10 bases not matched to a gene. Germline loops: CDR1 MNHNY, CDR2 SVGAGI (reference sequence). The CDR3 length is 14 residues. The CDR3 reads CATLPQGPSYEQYF. CDR3 bases: TGTGCCACCCTCCCACAGGGGCCTTCCTACGAGCAGTACTTC.

The genes are TRBV10-1 and TRBJ1-6; D is unclear. CDR3 length equals 12 residues. The V end was cut by 6 bases, the J end by 9 bases, with 9 bases between. Per the germline V gene, CDR1 is WNHNN and CDR2 is SYGVQD (reference sequence). The CDR3 nucleotides read TGCGCCAGCAGGAGAAGGGTTTCACCCCTCCACTTT. Translation gives CASRRRVSPLHF.

The table lists this clone with a count of one. DNA of the CDR3: TGCGCCAGCAGCTTTCCTGGTAATGAAAAACTGTTTTTT. It translates to CASSFPGNEKLFF. The chain uses TRBV5-1 and TRBJ1-4; D remains ambiguous. This CDR3 contains 13 residues. Germline CDR1 is SGHRS and CDR2 is YFSETQ. V lost 2 bases and J 4 bases, leaving 6 bases between the germline ends.

The J gene is TRBJ2-7, the V gene TRBV28; D assignment may be TRBD1 or TRBD2 (5 bases each). In germline, CDR1 is MDHEN, CDR2 SYDVKM. V lost 6 bases to trimming and J lost 2 bases, with 17 bases between them. This CDR3 comprises 15 residues. The CDR3 loop reads CASSLRWGSPYEQYF. CDR3 sequence (DNA): TGTGCCAGCAGCCTTCGGTGGGGGTCCCCCTACGAGCAGTACTTC.

The gene calls are TRBV18 and TRBJ2-5; maybe TRBD2 (5 bases). CDR3 size: 16 residues. Trimming pared 1 base from V and 5 bases from J, leaving 17 bases between. CDR1 KGHSH and CDR2 LQKENI come from the germline V gene. This CDR3 reads CASSPRPGQLGETQYF. The CDR3 nucleotides read TGTGCCAGCTCACCACGCCCCGGGCAACTAGGGGAGACCCAGTACTTC.

The chain couples TRBV28 to TRBJ2-7; weak D call: TRBD1 (7 bases). Germline-derived CDR1 and CDR2 are MDHEN and SYDVKM. V lost 6 bases and J 1 base, leaving 19 bases between the germline ends. This CDR3 comprises 16 residues. The CDR3 bases are TGTGCCAGCAGCCCCTATGGGTCAGGGGGGTCCTACGAGCAGTACTTC. Protein sequence: CASSPYGSGGSYEQYF.

The rearrangement joins TRBV28 to TRBJ1-2; no reliable D call. V was trimmed by 7 bases and J by 3 bases, leaving 24 bases between them. CDR3 length: 17 amino acids. Germline assignment: CDR1 MDHEN and CDR2 SYDVKM. CDR3 sequence: CASTVSGSRRWYYGYTF. CDR3 DNA: TGTGCCAGCACGGTTTCGGGGAGTCGGAGGTGGTACTATGGCTACACCTTC.

The rearrangement joins TRBV11-2 to TRBJ2-6; D is ambiguous. Per the germline V gene, CDR1 is SGHAT and CDR2 is FQNNGV. The CDR3 contains 17 residues. The ends were cut back, 5 bases at V and 5 bases at J, with 19 bases in the middle. CDR3 in DNA: TGTGCCAGCAGCGTGTTTAAGCAACAAAGTCGGGCCAACGTCCTGACTTTC. It specifies CASSVFKQQSRANVLTF.